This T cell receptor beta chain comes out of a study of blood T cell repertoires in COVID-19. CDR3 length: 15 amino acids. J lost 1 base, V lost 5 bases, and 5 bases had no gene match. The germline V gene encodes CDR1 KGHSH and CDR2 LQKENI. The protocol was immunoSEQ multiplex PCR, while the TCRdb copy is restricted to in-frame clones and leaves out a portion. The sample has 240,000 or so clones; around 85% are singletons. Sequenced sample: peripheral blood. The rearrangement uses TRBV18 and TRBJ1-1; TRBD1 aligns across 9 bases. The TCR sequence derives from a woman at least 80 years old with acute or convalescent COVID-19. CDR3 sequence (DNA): TGTGCCAGCTCAGAAGGACAGGGGAAGAACACTGAAGCTTTCTTT. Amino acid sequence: CASSEGQGKNTEAFF.